The 8 T cell receptor beta chains listed next were all sequenced from one sample in a study of T cells in Graves' hyperthyroidism and ophthalmopathy. TCR beta CDR3 regions were amplified from RNA transcripts. TCR CDR3 underwent first-round RT-PCR with the HTBI primer set. MiXCR was run by TCRdb on the multiplex PCR reads, yielding one entry per CDR3 protein. The table lists around 760,000 distinct CDR3 sequences, approximately 40% of them singletons. The sequenced sample was blood. These receptors all come from a woman aged 40-49 years with Graves' hyperthyroidism.

This clonotype has only a few counts. The V gene is TRBV6-5, the J gene TRBJ2-5; TRBD2 might be the D (6 bases). This CDR3 region has 14 residues. With 5 bases removed from V and 5 bases from J, the gap between germline ends came to 15 bases. Germline assignment: CDR1 MNHEY and CDR2 SVGAGI. The CDR3 nucleotides read TGTGCCAGCAGTCGGGACTTCAGCCAGGAGACCCAGTACTTC. Its protein product is CASSRDFSQETQYF.

This clonotype turned up a few times. The rearrangement joins TRBV7-8 to TRBJ2-5; 9 bases line up with TRBD2. CDR3 length: 17 residues. V dropped 5 bases and J dropped 3; count of bases not matched to a gene: 13. The germline gives CDR1 SGHVS, CDR2 FQNEAQ. The chain's CDR3 is CASSPARGGGAEETQYF. The CDR3 region has the DNA TGTGCCAGCAGCCCCGCTCGTGGCGGGGGGGCGGAAGAGACCCAGTACTTC. The complete variable domain, with remaining parts taken from reference TRBV7-8 and TRBJ2-5, reads GAGVSQSPRYKVAKRGQDVALRCDPISGHVSLFWYQQALGQGPEFLTYFQNEAQLDKSGLPSDRFFAERPEGSVSTLKIQRTQQEDSAVYLCASSPARGGGAEETQYFGPGTRLLVL.

This clonotype was detected many times. This chain links TRBV2 with TRBJ1-2; D is perhaps TRBD1 (5 bases). Trimming took 3 bases from V and 2 from J, leaving 7 bases between them. Germline V CDR1 and CDR2: SNHLY, FYNNEI. The CDR3 loop spans 13 amino acids. The CDR3 DNA follows: TGTGCCAGCAGTGATGAGGGGAACTATGGCTACACCTTC. This gives the protein CASSDEGNYGYTF. The whole variable domain, filled in from reference TRBV2 and TRBJ1-2, reads EPEVTQTPSHQVTQMGQEVILRCVPISNHLYFYWYRQILGQKVEFLVSFYNNEISEKSEIFDDQFSVERPDGSNFTLKIRSTKLEDSAMYFCASSDEGNYGYTFGSGTRLTVV.

On this clonotype: One base away lies a much larger clone, so this may be a sequencing read error. This chain joins TRBV10-3 and TRBJ1-6, with D unresolved. CDR1 is ENHRY, CDR2 SYGVKD, per germline. This CDR3 comprises 17 residues. CDR3 bases: TGTGCCATCAGTGAGTCGACGGCAGCTGGCGGGAATTCACACCTCCACTTT. Protein: CAISESTAAGGNSHLHF.

V is TRBV6-4 and J is TRBJ2-5; 7 bases map to TRBD1. Germline V gene data show CDR1 as MRHNA and CDR2 as SNTAGT. This CDR3 contains 15 residues. The ends lost 8 bases at V and 5 bases at J; junction bases unmatched: 14. CDR3 DNA sequence: TGTGCCAGCTCGTACAACAGGGGCGCGATGGAGACCCAGTACTTC. It specifies CASSYNRGAMETQYF.

About this clonotype itself: A much larger clone lies one base from this, so it may be a read error. The V call is TRBV10-2, the J call TRBJ1-5; 8 bases are shared with TRBD1. Germline values: CDR1 WSHSY, CDR2 SAAADI. The CDR3 sequence is 13 residues long. The CDR3 DNA sequence: TGTGCCAGCGAAGGGACAGGTAATCAGCCCCAGCATTTT. As protein: CASEGTGNQPQHF.

In this sample, this clonotype turned up once. A read error may explain this, as a much larger clone is one base away. The CDR3 DNA follows: TGTGCCAACAGCTCCGTAGGGGGGGACAAGCAGTACTTC. Translating it yields CANSSVGGDKQYF. The V gene is TRBV7-9, the J gene TRBJ2-7, with D possibly matching TRBD2 (7 bases). The CDR3 sequence is 13 residues long. CDR1 and CDR2 from the germline V gene are SEHNR and FQNEAQ (reference sequence).

This sequence joins TRBV6-5 and TRBJ2-7; D is undetermined. The CDR3 contains 11 residues. Germline-derived CDR1 and CDR2 are MNHEY and SVGAGI. V dropped 6 bases and J dropped 7 bases, with 10 bases sitting between them. CDR3 region: CASSPRVEQYF. The CDR3, as DNA: TGTGCCAGCAGCCCCCGAGTAGAGCAGTACTTC.